Sequencing of this TCR beta chain was carried out in a study of technical replicates of blood from a few donors. Sequencing used immunoSEQ multiplex PCR; TCRdb keeps in-frame clones, though not all of them. The sample holds about 94,000 clones; about 94% are singletons and the top ten take roughly 0.22%. V was clipped by 6 bases and J by 5 bases, with 19 bases between them. Germline loops: CDR1 SGHAT, CDR2 FQNNGV. This CDR3 region has 15 residues. The clonotype was recovered from a human donor in good health. J is TRBJ1-2 and V is TRBV11-2, with D unresolved. Sequenced: T cells isolated from PBMCs. The CDR3 DNA reads TGTGCCAGCAGACAACTAGCCGGCGGGGAATATGGCTACACCTTC. Encoded protein: CASRQLAGGEYGYTF.